Sequencing of this T cell receptor beta chain was carried out in a study of identifying expanded T cells in peripheral blood. No infections or other immune events were documented during collection. Sequencing used immunoSEQ multiplex PCR; TCRdb keeps in-frame clones, though not all of them. This sample has over 85,000 clones, with around 84% found just once. This clone has a single count. Its specificity is not known. General observations from the study: Clone count variance between approximately two-week samples rose with total template count. Over about two and four weeks, about 15 and 19 clones changed, versus 1.2 between replicates.

This clonotype was obtained from a person between 18 and 75 years old in good health. The sample consisted of blood.

CDR3 residues: CASSTGTGWEDEQFF. The CDR3 nucleotides read TGTGCCAGCAGCACCGGGACAGGGTGGGAAGATGAGCAGTTCTTC. This chain connects TRBV11-2 to TRBJ2-1; 9 bases fit TRBD1. The length of the CDR3 is 15 residues. Losses at the gene ends were 5 bases for V and 8 bases for J; bases not matched to a gene: 10. CDR1 and CDR2 (germline): SGHAT, FQNNGV.